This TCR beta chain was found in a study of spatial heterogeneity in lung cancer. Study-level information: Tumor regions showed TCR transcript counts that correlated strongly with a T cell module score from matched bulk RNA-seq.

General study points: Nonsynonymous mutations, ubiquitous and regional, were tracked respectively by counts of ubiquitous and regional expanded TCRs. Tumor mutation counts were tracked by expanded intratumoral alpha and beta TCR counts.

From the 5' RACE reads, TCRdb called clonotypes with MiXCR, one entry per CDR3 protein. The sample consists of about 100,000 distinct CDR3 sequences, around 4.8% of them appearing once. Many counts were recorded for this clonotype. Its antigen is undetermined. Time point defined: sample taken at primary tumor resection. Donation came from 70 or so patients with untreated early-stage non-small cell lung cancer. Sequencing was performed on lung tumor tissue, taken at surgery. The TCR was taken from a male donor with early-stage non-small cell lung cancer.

The CDR3 protein is CASSSGTWPYEQYF. The CDR3, as DNA: TGTGCCAGCAGCTCCGGGACTTGGCCCTACGAGCAGTACTTC. The gene calls are TRBV5-4 and TRBJ2-7; perhaps TRBD2 as D (6 bases). CDR3 size: 14 residues. Trimming stripped 3 bases from V and 2 bases from J, with 12 bases between. CDR1 SGHNT and CDR2 YYREEE come from the germline V gene (reference sequence).